The T cell receptor beta chain described here comes from a study of shared clonotypes between healthy human individuals. Germline V CDR1 and CDR2: MNHNY, SVGAGI (reference sequence). The CDR3 has 16 amino acids. Trimming removed 1 base from V and 5 bases from J, with 15 bases in between. Study-level results: Only a few donors were included, so the genetic and exposure-history diversity represented was limited.

Method: immunoSEQ multiplex PCR; TCRdb's copy keeps in-frame clones and lacks some. The sample records about 1 million clones, more than 60% being singletons. As to this clone: Its antigen is not identified.

This TCR was sampled from a man aged 18 to 35 in good health. The J gene is TRBJ2-1, the V gene TRBV6-6; a possible D gene is TRBD2 (6 bases). The sample was memory CD4+ T cells sorted from blood. Subset of the sample: CD45RA-negative fraction. The CDR3 region is CASSYLETSKNNEQFF. Here the CDR3 DNA reads TGTGCCAGCAGTTACTTAGAGACTAGTAAAAACAATGAGCAGTTCTTC.